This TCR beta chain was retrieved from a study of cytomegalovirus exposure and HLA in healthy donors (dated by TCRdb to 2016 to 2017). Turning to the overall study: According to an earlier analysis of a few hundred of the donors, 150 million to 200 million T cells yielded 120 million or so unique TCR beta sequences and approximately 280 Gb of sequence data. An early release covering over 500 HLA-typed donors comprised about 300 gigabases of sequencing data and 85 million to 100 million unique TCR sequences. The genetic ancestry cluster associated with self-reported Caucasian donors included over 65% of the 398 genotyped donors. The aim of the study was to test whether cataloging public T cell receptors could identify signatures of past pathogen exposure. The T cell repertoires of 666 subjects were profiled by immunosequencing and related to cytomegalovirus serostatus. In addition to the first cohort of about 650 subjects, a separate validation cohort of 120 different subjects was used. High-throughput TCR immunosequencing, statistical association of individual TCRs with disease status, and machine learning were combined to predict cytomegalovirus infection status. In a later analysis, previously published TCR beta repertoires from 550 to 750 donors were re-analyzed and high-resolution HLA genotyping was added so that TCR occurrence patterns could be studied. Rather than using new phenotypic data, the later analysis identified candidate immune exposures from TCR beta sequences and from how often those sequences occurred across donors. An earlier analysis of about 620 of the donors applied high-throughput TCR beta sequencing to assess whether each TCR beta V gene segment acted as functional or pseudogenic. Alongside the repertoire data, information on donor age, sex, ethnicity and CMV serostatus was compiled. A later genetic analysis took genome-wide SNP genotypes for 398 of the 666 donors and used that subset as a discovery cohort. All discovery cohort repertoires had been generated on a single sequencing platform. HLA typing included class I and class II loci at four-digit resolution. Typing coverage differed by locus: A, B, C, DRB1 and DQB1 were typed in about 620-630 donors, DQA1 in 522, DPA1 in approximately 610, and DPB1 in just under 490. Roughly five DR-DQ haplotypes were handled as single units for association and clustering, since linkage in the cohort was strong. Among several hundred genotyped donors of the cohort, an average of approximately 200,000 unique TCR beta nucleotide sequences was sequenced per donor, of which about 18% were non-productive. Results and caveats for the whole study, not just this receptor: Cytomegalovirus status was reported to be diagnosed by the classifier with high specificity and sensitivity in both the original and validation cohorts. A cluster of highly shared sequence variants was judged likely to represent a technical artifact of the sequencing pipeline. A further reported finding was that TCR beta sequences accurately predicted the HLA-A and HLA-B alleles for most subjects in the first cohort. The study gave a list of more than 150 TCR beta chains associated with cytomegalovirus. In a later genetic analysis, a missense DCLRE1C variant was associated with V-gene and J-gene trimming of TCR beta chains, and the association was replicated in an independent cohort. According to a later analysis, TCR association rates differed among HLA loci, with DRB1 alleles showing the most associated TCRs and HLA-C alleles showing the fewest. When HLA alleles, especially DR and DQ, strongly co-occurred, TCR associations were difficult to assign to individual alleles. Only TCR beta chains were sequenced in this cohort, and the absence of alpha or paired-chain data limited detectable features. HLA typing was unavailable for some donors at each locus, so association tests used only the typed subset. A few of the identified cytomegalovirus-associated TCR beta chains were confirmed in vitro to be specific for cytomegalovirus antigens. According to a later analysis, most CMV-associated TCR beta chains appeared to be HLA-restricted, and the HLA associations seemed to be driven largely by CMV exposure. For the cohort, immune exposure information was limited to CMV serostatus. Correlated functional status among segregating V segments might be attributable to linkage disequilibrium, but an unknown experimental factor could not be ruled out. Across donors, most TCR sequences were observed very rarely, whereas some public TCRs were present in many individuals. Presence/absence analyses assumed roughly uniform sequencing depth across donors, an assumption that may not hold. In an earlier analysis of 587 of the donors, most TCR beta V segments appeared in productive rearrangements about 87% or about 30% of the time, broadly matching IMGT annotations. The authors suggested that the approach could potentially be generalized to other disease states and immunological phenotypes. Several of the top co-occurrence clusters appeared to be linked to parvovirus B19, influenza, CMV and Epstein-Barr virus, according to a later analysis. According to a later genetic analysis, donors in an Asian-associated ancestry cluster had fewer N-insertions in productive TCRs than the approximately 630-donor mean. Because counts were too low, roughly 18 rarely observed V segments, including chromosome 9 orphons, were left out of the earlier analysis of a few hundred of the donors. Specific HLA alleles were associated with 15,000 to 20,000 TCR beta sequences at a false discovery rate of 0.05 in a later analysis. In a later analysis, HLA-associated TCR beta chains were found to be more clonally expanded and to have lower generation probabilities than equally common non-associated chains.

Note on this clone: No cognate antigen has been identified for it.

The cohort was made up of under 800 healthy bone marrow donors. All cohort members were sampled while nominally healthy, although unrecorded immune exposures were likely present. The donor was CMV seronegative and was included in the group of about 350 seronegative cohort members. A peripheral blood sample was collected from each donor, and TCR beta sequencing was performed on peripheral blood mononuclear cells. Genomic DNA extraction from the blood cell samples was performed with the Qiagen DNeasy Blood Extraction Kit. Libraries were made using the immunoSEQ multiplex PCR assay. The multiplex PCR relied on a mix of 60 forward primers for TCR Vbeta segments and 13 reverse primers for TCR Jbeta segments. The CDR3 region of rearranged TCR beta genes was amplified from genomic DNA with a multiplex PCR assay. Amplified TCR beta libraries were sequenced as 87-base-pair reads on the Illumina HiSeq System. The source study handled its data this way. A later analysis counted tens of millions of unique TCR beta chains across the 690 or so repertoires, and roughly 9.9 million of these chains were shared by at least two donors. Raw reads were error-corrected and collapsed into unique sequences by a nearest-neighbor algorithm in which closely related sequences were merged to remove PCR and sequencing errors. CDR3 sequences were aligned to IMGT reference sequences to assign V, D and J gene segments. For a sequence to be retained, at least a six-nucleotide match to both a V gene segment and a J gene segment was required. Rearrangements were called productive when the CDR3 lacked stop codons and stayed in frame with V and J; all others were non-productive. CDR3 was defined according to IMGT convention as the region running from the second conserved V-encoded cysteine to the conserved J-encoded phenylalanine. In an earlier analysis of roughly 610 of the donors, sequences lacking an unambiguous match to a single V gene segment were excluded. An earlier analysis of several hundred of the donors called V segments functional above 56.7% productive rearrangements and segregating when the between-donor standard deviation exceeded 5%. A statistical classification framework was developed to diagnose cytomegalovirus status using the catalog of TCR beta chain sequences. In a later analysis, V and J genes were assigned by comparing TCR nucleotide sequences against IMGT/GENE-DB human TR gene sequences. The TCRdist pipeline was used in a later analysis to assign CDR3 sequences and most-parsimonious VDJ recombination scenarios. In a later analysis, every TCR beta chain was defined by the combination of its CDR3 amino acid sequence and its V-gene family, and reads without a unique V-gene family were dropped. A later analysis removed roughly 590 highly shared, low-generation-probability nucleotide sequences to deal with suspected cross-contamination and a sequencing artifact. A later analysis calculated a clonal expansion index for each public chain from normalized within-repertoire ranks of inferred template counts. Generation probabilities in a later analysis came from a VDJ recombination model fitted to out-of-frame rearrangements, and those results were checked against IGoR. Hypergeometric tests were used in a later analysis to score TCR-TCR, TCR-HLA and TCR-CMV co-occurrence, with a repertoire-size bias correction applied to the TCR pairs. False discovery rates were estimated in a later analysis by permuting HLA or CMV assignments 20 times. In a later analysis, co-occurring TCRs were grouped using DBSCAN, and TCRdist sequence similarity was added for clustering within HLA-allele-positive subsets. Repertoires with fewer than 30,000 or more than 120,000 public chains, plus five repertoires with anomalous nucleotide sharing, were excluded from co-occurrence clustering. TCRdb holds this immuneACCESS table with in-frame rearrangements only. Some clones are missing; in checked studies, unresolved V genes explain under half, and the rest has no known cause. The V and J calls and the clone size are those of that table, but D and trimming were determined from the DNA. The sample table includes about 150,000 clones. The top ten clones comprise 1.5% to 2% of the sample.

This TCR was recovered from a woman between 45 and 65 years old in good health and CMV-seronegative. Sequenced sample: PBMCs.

This receptor has the CDR3 CASSSVGQGVRNEQFF. The DNA reads as follows: TGTGCCAGCAGTTCCGTCGGGCAGGGTGTCCGCAATGAGCAGTTCTTC. The chain couples TRBV28 to TRBJ2-1; TRBD1 might be the D gene, on 5 matching bases. V is pared back by 4 bases and J by 6 bases, with 19 bases lying between the germline termini. CDR1 is given as MDHEN and CDR2 as SYDVKM, both from the germline V gene. The CDR3, from cysteine to phenylalanine, totals 16 residues. Solely the CDR3 DNA is kept, with 48 bases framed from the first base.